The next 22 T cell receptor beta chains were all read from a single sample in a study of control samples from healthy donors and cancer patients. Produced via immunoSEQ multiplex PCR; TCRdb's table is partial and in-frame only. The sample lists 150,000 to 200,000 clones; 91% were seen once. Sequenced input: blood. These TCRs come from a woman between 25 and 40 years old in good health.

The gene calls are TRBV3-1 (or the pseudogene TRBV3-2) and TRBJ2-5; 9 bases align to TRBD2. In germline, CDR1 is LGHDT, CDR2 YNNKEL (reference sequence). This CDR3 spans 15 amino acids. Germline trimming cut 4 bases from V and 0 bases from J; bases unmatched to any gene: 3. The CDR3 DNA reads as TGTGCCAGCAGCCGGGCGGGAGGGGACCAAGAGACCCAGTACTTC. Residues: CASSRAGGDQETQYF.

In regard to this clone: Different DNA sequences within this sample yield the same CDR3. In DNA, the CDR3 is TGCGCCAGCAGCTTGGTAGCGGGAGGGAACACTGAAGCTTTCTTT. Encoded protein: CASSLVAGGNTEAFF. V usage is TRBV5-1 and J usage is TRBJ1-1; D call uncertain. The CDR3 runs 15 residues. Deletions cut 0 bases from V and 1 base from J, with 10 bases between. Germline values: CDR1 SGHRS, CDR2 YFSETQ.

The CDR3 coding sequence is TGTGCCAGCAGTCCCCGGACAGGGCGGGAGCTGTTTTTT. Protein product: CASSPRTGRELFF. The V gene is TRBV27, the J gene TRBJ2-2; 8 positions agree with TRBD1. J lost 9 bases, V lost 5 bases, and 5 bases had no gene match. Per germline, CDR1 MNHEY and CDR2 SMNVEV (reference sequence). The CDR3 length is 13 residues.

Turning to this clone: This CDR3 is also generated by other DNA sequences in the sample. CDR3 coding DNA: TGCGCCAGCAGCTTGAGAGGGGGCGAGACCCAGTACTTC. Protein: CASSLRGGETQYF. The rearrangement links TRBV5-1 to TRBJ2-5; 7 bases line up with TRBD1. The germline CDR1 and CDR2 sequences are SGHRS and YFSETQ. The CDR3 spans 13 residues. V was clipped by 1 base and J by 5 bases; unmatched bases: 2.

The chain links TRBV7-9 to TRBJ1-6; 8 positions match TRBD1. Germline V CDR1 and CDR2: SEHNR, FQNEAQ (reference sequence). V lost 4 bases, J lost 9 bases, and 11 bases stayed unmatched. The CDR3 runs to 16 residues. The DNA for the CDR3 is TGTGCCAGCAGCTACCAGACAGGGGAAAAAGGTTCACCCCTCCACTTT. Residues: CASSYQTGEKGSPLHF.

This rearrangement joins TRBV5-5 to TRBJ1-4, with 10 bases aligning to TRBD1. Unmatched junction bases numbered 7, after V lost 4 bases and J lost 7 bases. The germline V gene has CDR1 SGHKS and CDR2 YYEKEE (reference sequence). The CDR3 covers 15 residues. The CDR3 coding sequence is TGTGCCAGCAGCCCGACAGGGGGCGGGGGTGAAAAACTGTTTTTT. As protein: CASSPTGGGGEKLFF.

As regards this clone: At the DNA level, this CDR3 is encoded by other sequences in the same sample as well. The V and J genes are TRBV9 and TRBJ2-2; D is unresolved. Germline V CDR1 and CDR2: SGDLS, YYNGEE. V was shortened by 0 bases and J by 4 bases, with 1 base between the two germline ends. The CDR3 has 12 residues. The CDR3 spells CASSVGTGELFF. As DNA, the CDR3 is TGTGCCAGCAGCGTAGGCACCGGGGAGCTGTTTTTT.

This clone came up once. The rearrangement joins TRBV7-9 to TRBJ2-3; D is ambiguous. With 4 bases removed from V and 3 bases from J, the gap between germline ends came to 5 bases. The V gene's germline CDR1 is SEHNR and CDR2 FQNEAQ (reference sequence). The CDR3 covers 12 residues. The CDR3 is CASSYITDTQYF. The CDR3 DNA follows: TGTGCCAGCAGCTATATAACAGATACGCAGTATTTT.

This clone was detected only once. V is TRBV27 and J is TRBJ1-5; D unresolved. This CDR3 comprises 14 residues. Trimming took off 4 bases at V and 3 bases at J, with 10 bases between the two ends. Germline CDR1 reads MNHEY; CDR2 reads SMNVEV (reference sequence). The CDR3 nucleotides read TGTGCCAGCAGTTCCGGGGTCATCAATCAGCCCCAGCATTTT. It encodes CASSSGVINQPQHF.

The chain uses TRBV6-5 and TRBJ2-7; D is unclear. The CDR3 is 12 residues long. The V end lost 8 bases, the J end lost 2 bases, and 10 bases lay between the germline ends. Germline V CDR1 and CDR2: MNHEY, SVGAGI. The CDR3 DNA is TGTGCCAGCTTGGGCGGTGCCTACGAGCAGTACTTC. It encodes CASLGGAYEQYF.

This clone occurred a few times. The chain employs TRBV12-3 or TRBV12-4 and TRBJ1-5; TRBD1 matches 9 bases. The CDR3 is 13 amino acids. The trim removed 5 bases at V and 6 bases at J, leaving 2 bases unmatched. This CDR3 is CASSGQGSQPQHF. CDR3 bases: TGTGCCAGCAGTGGACAGGGGAGTCAGCCCCAGCATTTT.

A remark on this clone: Relative to the germline gene, one junction end is altered; a read error may explain this. CDR3 sequence (DNA): TGTGCCAGCAGCCAAGGGGAAGGGGACCGGGGAGCTGTTTTT. Protein: CASSQGEGDRGAVF. The chain links TRBV14 to TRBJ2-2, with D possibly called TRBD1 or TRBD2 (5 bases each). This CDR3 has 14 residues. Germline V gene lookup returns CDR1 SGHDN and CDR2 FVKESK.

This chain uses TRBV18 with TRBJ2-3; TRBD2 matches 14 bases. Germline V gene sequence: CDR1 KGHSH, CDR2 LQKENI. Trimming removed 3 bases from V and 0 bases from J; junction bases left unmatched: 5. This CDR3 has 18 residues. For the CDR3, the DNA is TGTGCCAGCTCACCGACGACTAGCGGGAGGGCTAGCACAGATACGCAGTATTTT. Translated, it gives CASSPTTSGRASTDTQYF.

J is TRBJ2-1 and V is TRBV20-1, with a possible D match to TRBD1 (6 bases). This CDR3 is built from 11 residues. V lost 4 bases and J lost 10, with 11 bases in between. Per germline, CDR1 DFQATT and CDR2 SNEGSKA (reference sequence). The CDR3, as DNA: TGCAGTGCTACGAACAGGGCCGAGCAGTTCTTC. Translation: CSATNRAEQFF.

Points on this clone: Other DNA sequences from this sample encode an identical CDR3 as well. The chain joins TRBV20-1 to TRBJ1-4; D gene unclear. Trimming took 3 bases from V and 5 from J, leaving 4 bases between them. CDR3 length: 11 residues. Germline V gene sequence: CDR1 DFQATT, CDR2 SNEGSKA (reference sequence). CDR3 in amino acids: CSASQNEKLFF. CDR3 bases: TGCAGTGCTAGCCAGAATGAAAAACTGTTTTTT.

This chain links TRBV27 with TRBJ2-1; 8 nucleotides line up with TRBD1. The CDR3 consists of 13 residues. V shed 6 bases and J 6 bases; nucleotides not matched to a gene: 4. Germline V gene lookup returns CDR1 MNHEY and CDR2 SMNVEV (reference sequence). Here the CDR3 reads CASRPQGGNEQFF. The CDR3 bases are TGTGCCAGCAGACCACAGGGGGGCAATGAGCAGTTCTTC.

The chain is built from TRBV19 and TRBJ2-2, with D possibly being TRBD1 (6 bases). Between the trimmed V and J ends, which lost 5 bases and 0 bases, there was a span of 13 bases. The CDR3 extends over 16 amino acids. CDR1 is LNHDA, CDR2 SQIVND, per germline (reference sequence). The CDR3 loop reads CASSYGQTANTGELFF. Written as DNA, the CDR3 is TGTGCCAGTAGTTACGGACAGACCGCGAACACCGGGGAGCTGTTTTTT.

This sequence joins TRBV29-1 and TRBJ2-1, with 9 bases matching TRBD2. The trim removed 5 bases at V and 8 bases at J, leaving 7 bases unmatched. Germline V gives CDR1 SQVTM, CDR2 ANQGSEA. The CDR3 totals 13 residues. CDR3 coding DNA: TGCAGCGTTCTGGGACTAGCTTTGGATGAGCAGTTCTTC. Translating gives CSVLGLALDEQFF.

The chain has TRBV19 and TRBJ1-4, with D perhaps TRBD1 (6 bases). Per germline, CDR1 LNHDA and CDR2 SQIVND (reference sequence). The germline V and J ends were trimmed by 3 bases and 0 bases, with 11 bases remaining between them. The CDR3 has 16 residues. The CDR3 spells CASSISGQTTNEKLFF. The CDR3 nucleotides read TGTGCCAGTAGTATCTCCGGACAGACAACTAATGAAAAACTGTTTTTT.

The chain links TRBV5-1 to TRBJ1-6; possible D gene TRBD1, 5 bases. Trimming shortened V by 1 base and J by 9 bases, and 5 bases separated the two germline ends. Germline loops: CDR1 SGHRS, CDR2 YFSETQ. The CDR3 is 12 residues long. CDR3 nucleotide sequence: TGCGCCAGCAGCTTGACAGGTTCACCCCTCCACTTT. Translated, it gives CASSLTGSPLHF.

CDR3 DNA: TGCAGTGCTAGTAGAGACACCTCTGGAAACACCATATATTTT. It is translated as CSASRDTSGNTIYF. The chain employs TRBV20-1 and TRBJ1-3, with D hard to call. The CDR3 loop spans 14 amino acids. From germline, CDR1 is DFQATT and CDR2 SNEGSKA (reference sequence). V was pared by 3 bases and J by 0 bases, with 9 bases between.

Notes on this clone: Distinct nucleotide sequences in the sample also encode this CDR3. This rearrangement joins TRBV24-1 to TRBJ2-5; TRBD1 aligns across 9 bases. The germline V gene has CDR1 KGHDR and CDR2 SFDVKD. J gave up 1 base and V 4 bases, and 3 bases lay outside the gene matches. CDR3 length: 15 residues. DNA of the CDR3: TGTGCCACCAGTGACCCGGGACAGGGCCAAGAGACCCAGTACTTC. Translation: CATSDPGQGQETQYF.